One sample yielded the 5 T cell receptor beta chains listed below, sequenced in a study of shared clonotypes between healthy human individuals. The method was immunoSEQ multiplex PCR; TCRdb's version includes in-frame clones alone and lacks a portion of them. The sample yields 550,000 to 850,000 clones, roughly 70% seen once. Sample: memory CD4+ T cells sorted from blood. Stated subset: CD45RA-negative fraction. Receptors originate from a woman in her 30s in good health.

This clone has a single count. This chain connects TRBV10-2 to TRBJ1-2, with 7 nucleotides matching TRBD1. This CDR3 contains 13 residues. The germline gives CDR1 WSHSY, CDR2 SAAADI. V shed 6 bases and J 8 bases; nucleotides not matched to a gene: 9. The CDR3 DNA reads TGCGCCAGCAGACCCGACAGGGAAGAGGGCTACACCTTC. Its protein is CASRPDREEGYTF.

The J gene is TRBJ1-5, the V gene TRBV6-6, with D possibly being TRBD1 (5 bases). The germline V gene has CDR1 MNHNY and CDR2 SVGAGI (reference sequence). V lost 2 bases and J lost 7, with 15 bases in between. The CDR3 consists of 15 residues. CDR3 loop: CASSYGTDGQQPQHF. DNA of the CDR3: TGTGCCAGCAGTTACGGGACGGACGGTCAGCAGCCCCAGCATTTT.

The gene calls are TRBV5-1 and TRBJ2-2; D not certain. The germline CDR1 and CDR2 sequences are SGHRS and YFSETQ. The CDR3 contains 15 residues. V shed 0 bases and J shed 0 bases, with 6 bases lying between them. CDR3 in DNA: TGCGCCAGCAGCTTGGATTTTGCGAACACCGGGGAGCTGTTTTTT. Translated: CASSLDFANTGELFF. Drawing the rest from reference TRBV5-1 and TRBJ2-2, the complete variable domain is KAGVTQTPRYLIKTRGQQVTLSCSPISGHRSVSWYQQTPGQGLQFLFEYFSETQRNKGNFPGRFSGRQFSNSRSEMNVSTLELGDSALYLCASSLDFANTGELFFGEGSRLTVL.

This rearrangement joins TRBV11-2 to TRBJ2-5; D is perhaps TRBD1 (5 bases). The CDR3 contains 14 residues. Looked up from germline, CDR1 is SGHAT and CDR2 is FQNNGV. V was trimmed by 1 base and J by 3 bases, leaving 9 bases between them. This CDR3 reads CASSLVTGKETQYF. The CDR3 DNA follows: TGTGCCAGCAGCTTAGTTACAGGAAAAGAGACCCAGTACTTC.

This chain links TRBV30 with TRBJ1-5; D gene uncertain. Germline CDR1 GTSNPN, CDR2 SVGIG (reference sequence). The germline V and J ends were trimmed by 2 bases and 7 bases, with 12 bases remaining between them. The CDR3 consists of 13 residues. CDR3 residues: CAWSLEGGQPQHF. CDR3 bases: TGTGCCTGGAGTCTAGAGGGAGGCCAGCCCCAGCATTTT.